These 20 T cell receptor beta chains came from one sample sequenced in a study of identical twins. TCRdb reanalysed the 5' RACE reads using MiXCR and keeps one entry per CDR3 protein. The profile shows roughly 690,000 distinct CDR3 sequences, over 5% of them singletons. The specimen was naive T cells sorted from blood. The source is a young man in good health.

This clonotype has a count of ten or more. The J gene is TRBJ2-1, the V gene TRBV6-2 or TRBV6-3; D may match TRBD1 or TRBD2 (5 bases each). The CDR3 is made up of 17 amino acids. Germline V gene lookup returns CDR1 MNHEY and CDR2 SVGEGT. V lost 2 bases and J lost 3, with 17 bases in between. CDR3 residues: CASSYNSLGTDYNEQFF. DNA for the CDR3: TGTGCCAGCAGTTACAACTCGTTAGGGACGGACTACAATGAGCAGTTCTTC.

The CDR3, as DNA: TGTGCCACCGATTTAGCCGGGAGGAAAGCCCACAATGAGCAGTTCTTC. Translated: CATDLAGRKAHNEQFF. V gene TRBV28 combines with J gene TRBJ2-1, with TRBD2 matching over 7 bases. CDR1 and CDR2 from the germline V gene are MDHEN and SYDVKM. The CDR3 is 16 amino acids. V lost 10 bases to trimming and J lost 5 bases; unmatched junction nucleotides: 17.

The chain recombines TRBV27 with TRBJ1-6, with 7 bases fitting TRBD1. J gave up 3 bases and V 0 bases, and 8 bases lay outside the gene matches. CDR3 size: 18 residues. Germline CDR1 is MNHEY and CDR2 is SMNVEV (reference sequence). As DNA, the CDR3 is TGTGCCAGCAGTTTATCCAGTCCGGGACAGCACTATAATTCACCCCTCCACTTT. Its protein product is CASSLSSPGQHYNSPLHF.

This clonotype was detected many times. This chain joins TRBV6-1 and TRBJ1-4, with D hard to call. This CDR3 is built from 15 residues. Germline V gene sequence: CDR1 MNHNS, CDR2 SASEGT. Trimming removed 7 bases at V and 8 bases at J, with 20 bases between. The CDR3 spells CASTGGPSEREKLFF. The CDR3 DNA sequence: TGTGCCAGCACCGGCGGACCGAGTGAGAGAGAAAAACTGTTTTTT.

This clonotype was found a few times. This chain joins TRBV18 and TRBJ2-1; 12 bases fit TRBD2. The ends lost 1 base at V and 10 bases at J; junction bases unmatched: 5. This CDR3 is 15 amino acids long. Germline lookup yields CDR1 KGHSH and CDR2 LQKENI. The DNA for the CDR3 is TGTGCCAGCTCACCACAGACTAGCGGGAGAGGAGAGCAGTTCTTC. Residues: CASSPQTSGRGEQFF.

The V and J genes are TRBV6-2 or TRBV6-3 and TRBJ1-1, with unresolved D. The CDR3 covers 14 residues. Germline CDR1 and CDR2: MNHEY and SVGEGT. V lost 8 bases and J 1 base, leaving 14 bases between the germline ends. The CDR3 bases are TGTGCCAGCGCCCTCGCGGGAGGGAACACTGAAGCTTTCTTT. It translates to CASALAGGNTEAFF.

The chain uses TRBV12-3 or TRBV12-4 and TRBJ2-2, with D possibly TRBD1 on 5 matching bases. V dropped 4 bases and J dropped 4 bases, with 13 bases sitting between them. The CDR3 has 15 residues. The DNA for the CDR3 is TGTGCCAGCAGTTATCAGGGTCTACGCACCGGGGAGCTGTTTTTT. As protein: CASSYQGLRTGELFF.

Worth noting for this clonotype: Germline is not matched at one junction end, which may reflect a read error. The rearrangement joins TRBV5-1 to TRBJ2-2; 9 positions match TRBD1. The CDR3 is 17 amino acids. The germline V gene has CDR1 SGHRS and CDR2 YFSETQ. CDR3 coding DNA: TGCGCCAGCAGGAGGGCCAACAGGGGGCTGAACACCGTGGAGCTGTTTTTT. Translation gives CASRRANRGLNTVELFF.

The chain's CDR3 is CASSLPSGASTDTQYF. The CDR3 DNA reads TGCGCCAGCAGCTTACCTAGCGGAGCCAGCACAGATACGCAGTATTTT. The chain is built from TRBV5-1 and TRBJ2-3, with 7 bases aligning to TRBD2. V trimming: 2 bases; J trimming: 0 bases; junction bases outside the gene matches: 6. The germline V gene has CDR1 SGHRS and CDR2 YFSETQ. The CDR3 totals 16 residues.

The rearrangement links TRBV10-3 to TRBJ2-6, with D hard to call. CDR1 and CDR2 (germline): ENHRY, SYGVKD. Trimming removed 0 bases from V and 2 bases from J, with 5 bases in between. CDR3 length equals 15 residues. CDR3 sequence (DNA): TGTGCCATCAGTGAGTCGGAGACTGGGGCCAACGTCCTGACTTTC. It specifies CAISESETGANVLTF.

This clonotype was recorded at least ten times. The V gene is TRBV27, the J gene TRBJ1-5, with a possible D match to TRBD1 (5 bases). Germline values: CDR1 MNHEY, CDR2 SMNVEV (reference sequence). The CDR3 has 14 amino acids. Trimming removed 5 bases at V and 0 bases at J, with 8 bases between. The CDR3 nucleotides are TGTGCCAGCAGTGGCAGGGATAGCAATCAGCCCCAGCATTTT. As protein: CASSGRDSNQPQHF.

Many counts were recorded for this clonotype. The chain joins TRBV12-3 or TRBV12-4 to TRBJ1-4, with 8 nucleotides matching TRBD1. This CDR3 is built from 14 residues. With 2 bases clipped from V and 10 bases from J, the junction kept 6 bases outside the gene matches. CDR3 sequence: CASSLTPGGGKLFF. The DNA for the CDR3 is TGTGCCAGCAGTTTAACCCCAGGGGGCGGAAAACTGTTTTTT.

V and J are TRBV29-1 and TRBJ2-3; D possibly corresponds to TRBD2 (6 bases). Trimming cost V 0 bases and J 2 bases, with 15 bases left between them. This CDR3 region has 16 residues. Germline values: CDR1 SQVTM, CDR2 ANQGSEA. The CDR3 bases are TGCAGCGTTGAAGATCAGGAGAGCGGGCTCACAGATACGCAGTATTTT. Protein sequence: CSVEDQESGLTDTQYF.

This clonotype was observed at least ten times. J is TRBJ2-5 and V is TRBV29-1, with 7 nucleotides matching TRBD1. This CDR3 has 13 residues. The germline V gene encodes CDR1 SQVTM and CDR2 ANQGSEA. J was trimmed by 2 bases and V by 7 bases; bases with no gene match: 7. The CDR3 region is CSATGSRQETQYF. The CDR3 DNA reads as TGCAGCGCGACAGGGTCCCGACAAGAGACCCAGTACTTC.

DNA of the CDR3: TGTGCCAGCAGTGATTTAGACAGGTTCGGACCCCAGCATTTT. Its protein product is CASSDLDRFGPQHF. The chain is built from TRBV2 and TRBJ1-5, with D possibly matching TRBD1 (6 bases). This CDR3 region has 14 residues. Germline CDR1 reads SNHLY; CDR2 reads FYNNEI. The V end was cut by 3 bases, the J end by 10 bases, with 16 bases between. Variable domain in full (rest from reference TRBV2 and TRBJ1-5): EPEVTQTPSHQVTQMGQEVILRCVPISNHLYFYWYRQILGQKVEFLVSFYNNEISEKSEIFDDQFSVERPDGSNFTLKIRSTKLEDSAMYFCASSDLDRFGPQHFGDGTRLSIL.

The V call is TRBV30, the J call TRBJ1-1; D gene unclear. The CDR3 is made up of 12 amino acids. From germline, CDR1 is GTSNPN and CDR2 SVGIG (reference sequence). Trimming shortened V by 5 bases and J by 5 bases, and 12 bases separated the two germline ends. The DNA for the CDR3 is TGTGCCTGGTGTGGGAGAAAGACTGAAGCTTTCTTT. This translates into CAWCGRKTEAFF.

The J gene is TRBJ2-7, the V gene TRBV6-2 or TRBV6-3; TRBD2 matches at 13 bases. The germline CDR1 and CDR2 sequences are MNHEY and SVGEGT. CDR3 length equals 18 residues. J was trimmed by 6 bases and V by 6 bases; bases with no gene match: 17. CDR3 nucleotide sequence: TGTGCCAGCAGCGACCCGGGACTAGCGGGAAGCCCGCGGCTCGAGCAGTACGTC. This codes for CASSDPGLAGSPRLEQYV.

This rearrangement joins TRBV21-1 to TRBJ2-5; the DNA was not compared with TRBD1, the D call given in the table. TRBV21-1 is a pseudogene locus. This CDR3 has 14 amino acids. CDR3 coding DNA: TGTGCCAGCAGCAAACAGGGGGTTGAAGAGACCCAGTACTTC. Translation gives CASSKQGVEETQYF.

The V gene is TRBV6-5, the J gene TRBJ2-3, with TRBD2 identical over 7 bases. With 4 bases clipped from V and 1 base from J, the junction kept 8 bases outside the gene matches. Germline V gene lookup returns CDR1 MNHEY and CDR2 SVGAGI. This CDR3 comprises 16 residues. CDR3 sequence reads: CASSLNAGVRTDTQYF. The DNA of the CDR3 is TGTGCCAGCAGTTTAAACGCGGGAGTTCGCACAGATACGCAGTATTTT.

The genes are TRBV2 and TRBJ2-1; D unresolved. Germline V gene lookup returns CDR1 SNHLY and CDR2 FYNNEI. The CDR3 totals 14 residues. The V gene lost 6 bases and the J gene lost 4 bases, with 13 bases spanning the gap. CDR3 DNA sequence: TGTGCCAGCAGCCACAGCGAAATATACAATGAGCAGTTCTTC. Its protein is CASSHSEIYNEQFF.